The clone carrying this TCR beta chain was found a few times. Its matching antigen is unknown. Once sorted, every population was more than 95% pure. Since all of the isolated RNA was reverse transcribed, expressed TCRB transcripts were what got sequenced. About 3.57 million reads, on average, came from each naive, central memory and regulatory T cell sample. Generated by immunoSEQ multiplex PCR, the TCRdb table keeps only in-frame clones and is missing some. The sample records some 45,000 clones, 66% being singletons. The data belong to a study of beta chain features in type 1 diabetes. Study-wide results and limits: No resolution was reached here on whether HLA type influences TCRB rearrangement. Within each of all four CD4+ subsets, Type 1 diabetes patients had TCRB CDR3s that were moderately but significantly shorter. Insertion counts at VDJ junctions were lower in type 1 diabetes patients, who also showed more deletions there.

This receptor was obtained from a woman aged 18-29 years with type 1 diabetes. Sequencing was carried out using Tregs from blood.

The chain's CDR3 is CASSVEGQGKTQYF. For the CDR3, the DNA is TGTGCCAGCAGCGTAGAGGGACAGGGGAAGACCCAGTACTTC. The chain carries TRBV9 and TRBJ2-5; 10 bases fit TRBD1. Germline lookup yields CDR1 SGDLS and CDR2 YYNGEE. V dropped 0 bases and J dropped 6; count of bases not matched to a gene: 2. CDR3 length equals 14 residues.